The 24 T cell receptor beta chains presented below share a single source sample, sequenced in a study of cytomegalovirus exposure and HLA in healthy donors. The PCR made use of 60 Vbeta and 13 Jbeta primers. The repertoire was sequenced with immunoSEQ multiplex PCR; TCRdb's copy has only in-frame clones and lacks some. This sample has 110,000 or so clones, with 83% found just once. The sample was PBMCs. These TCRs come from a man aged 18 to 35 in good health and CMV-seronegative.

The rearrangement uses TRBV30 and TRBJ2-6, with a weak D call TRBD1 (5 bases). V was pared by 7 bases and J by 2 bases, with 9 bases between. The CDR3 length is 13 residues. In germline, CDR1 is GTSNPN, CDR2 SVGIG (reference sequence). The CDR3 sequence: CASRQTGANVLTF. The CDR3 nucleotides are TGTGCCTCGCGACAGACTGGGGCCAACGTCCTGACTTTC.

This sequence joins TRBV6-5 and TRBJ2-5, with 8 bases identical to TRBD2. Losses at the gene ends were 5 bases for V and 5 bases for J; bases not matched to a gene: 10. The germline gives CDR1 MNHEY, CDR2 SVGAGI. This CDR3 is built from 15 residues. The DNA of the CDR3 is TGTGCCAGCAGTCCAGGGGCCGGGACTAGGGAGACCCAGTACTTC. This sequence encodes CASSPGAGTRETQYF.

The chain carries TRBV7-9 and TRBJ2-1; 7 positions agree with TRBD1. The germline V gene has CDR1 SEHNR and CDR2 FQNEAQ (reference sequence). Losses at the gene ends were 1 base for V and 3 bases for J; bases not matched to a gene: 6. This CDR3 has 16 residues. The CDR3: CASSLVSGTVYNEQFF. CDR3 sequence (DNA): TGTGCCAGCAGCTTAGTCTCTGGGACAGTCTACAATGAGCAGTTCTTC.

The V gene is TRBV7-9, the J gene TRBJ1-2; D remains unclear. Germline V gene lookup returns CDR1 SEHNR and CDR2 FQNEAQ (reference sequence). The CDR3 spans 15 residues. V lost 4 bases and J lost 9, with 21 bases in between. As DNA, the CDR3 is TGTGCCAGCAGCTCAGCCAGAGAGAGGCGGCATTGCTACACCTTC. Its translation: CASSSARERRHCYTF.

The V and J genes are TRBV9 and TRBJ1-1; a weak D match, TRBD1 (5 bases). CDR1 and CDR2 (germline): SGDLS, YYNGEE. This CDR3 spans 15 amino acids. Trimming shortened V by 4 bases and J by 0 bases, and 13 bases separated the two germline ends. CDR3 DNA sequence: TGTGCCAGCAGCCCTCGACAGTCCGTGAACACTGAAGCTTTCTTT. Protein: CASSPRQSVNTEAFF.

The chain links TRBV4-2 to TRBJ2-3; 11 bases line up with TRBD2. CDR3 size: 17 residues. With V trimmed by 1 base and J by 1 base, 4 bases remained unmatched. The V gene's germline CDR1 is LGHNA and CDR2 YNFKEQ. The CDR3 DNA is TGTGCCAGCAGCCAAGTCGAACTAGCGGGAGGCACAGATACGCAGTATTTT. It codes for CASSQVELAGGTDTQYF.

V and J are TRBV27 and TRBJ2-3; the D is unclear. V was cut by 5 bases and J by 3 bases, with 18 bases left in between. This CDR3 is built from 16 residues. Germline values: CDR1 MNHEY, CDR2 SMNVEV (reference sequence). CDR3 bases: TGTGCCAGCAGTCCCTCGGTGTTTATCACGACAGATACGCAGTATTTT. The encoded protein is CASSPSVFITTDTQYF.

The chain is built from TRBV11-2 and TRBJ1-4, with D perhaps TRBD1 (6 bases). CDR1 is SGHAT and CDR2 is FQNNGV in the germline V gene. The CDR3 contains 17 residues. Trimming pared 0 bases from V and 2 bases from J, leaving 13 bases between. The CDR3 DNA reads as TGTGCCAGCAGCTTAGAGGTACAGGGATATACTAATGAAAAACTGTTTTTT. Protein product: CASSLEVQGYTNEKLFF.

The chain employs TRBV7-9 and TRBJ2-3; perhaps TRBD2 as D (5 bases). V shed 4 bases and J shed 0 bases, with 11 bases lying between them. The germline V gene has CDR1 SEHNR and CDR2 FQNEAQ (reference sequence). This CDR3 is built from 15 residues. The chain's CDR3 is CASSSTGISTDTQYF. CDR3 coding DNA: TGTGCCAGCAGCTCTACGGGGATTAGCACAGATACGCAGTATTTT. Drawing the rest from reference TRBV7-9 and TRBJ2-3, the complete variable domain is DTGVSQNPRHKITKRGQNVTFRCDPISEHNRLYWYRQTLGQGPEFLTYFQNEAQLEKSRLLSDRFSAERPKGSFSTLEIQRTEQGDSAMYLCASSSTGISTDTQYFGPGTRLTVL.

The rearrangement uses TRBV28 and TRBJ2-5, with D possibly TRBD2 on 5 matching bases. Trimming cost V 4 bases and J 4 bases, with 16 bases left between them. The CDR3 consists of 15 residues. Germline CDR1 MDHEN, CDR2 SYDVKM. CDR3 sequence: CASSWTGKRIETQYF. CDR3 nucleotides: TGTGCCAGCAGTTGGACGGGAAAAAGGATAGAGACCCAGTACTTC.

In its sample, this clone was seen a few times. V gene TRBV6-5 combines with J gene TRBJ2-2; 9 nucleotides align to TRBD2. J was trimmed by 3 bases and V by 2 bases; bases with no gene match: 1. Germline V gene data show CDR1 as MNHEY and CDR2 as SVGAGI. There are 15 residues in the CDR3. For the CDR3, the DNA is TGTGCCAGCAGTTACAGCGGGAGGTACACCGGGGAGCTGTTTTTT. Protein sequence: CASSYSGRYTGELFF.

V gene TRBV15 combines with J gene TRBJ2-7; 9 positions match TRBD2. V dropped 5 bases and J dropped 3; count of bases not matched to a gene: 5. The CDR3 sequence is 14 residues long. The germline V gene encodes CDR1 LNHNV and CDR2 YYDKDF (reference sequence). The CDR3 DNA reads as TGTGCCACCAGCCCAGTAGCGGGAGTCTACGAGCAGTACTTC. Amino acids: CATSPVAGVYEQYF.

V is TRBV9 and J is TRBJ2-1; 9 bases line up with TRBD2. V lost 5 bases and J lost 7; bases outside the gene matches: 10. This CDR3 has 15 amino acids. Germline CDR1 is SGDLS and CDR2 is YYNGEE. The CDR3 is CASSFRASGVNEQFF. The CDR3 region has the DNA TGTGCCAGCAGTTTTCGGGCTAGCGGGGTGAATGAGCAGTTCTTC.

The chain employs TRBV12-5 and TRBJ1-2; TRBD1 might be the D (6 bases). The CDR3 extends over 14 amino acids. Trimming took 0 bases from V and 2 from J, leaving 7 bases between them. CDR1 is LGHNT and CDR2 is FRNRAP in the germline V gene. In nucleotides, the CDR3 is TGTGCTAGTGGTTTGGTCGGACAGAACTATGGCTACACCTTC. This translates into CASGLVGQNYGYTF.

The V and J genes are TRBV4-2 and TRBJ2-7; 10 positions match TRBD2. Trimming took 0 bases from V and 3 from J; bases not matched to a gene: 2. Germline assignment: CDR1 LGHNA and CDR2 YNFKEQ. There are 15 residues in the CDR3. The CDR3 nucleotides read TGTGCCAGCAGCCAAGAACCTAGCGGGAGCTACGAGCAGTACTTC. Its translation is CASSQEPSGSYEQYF.

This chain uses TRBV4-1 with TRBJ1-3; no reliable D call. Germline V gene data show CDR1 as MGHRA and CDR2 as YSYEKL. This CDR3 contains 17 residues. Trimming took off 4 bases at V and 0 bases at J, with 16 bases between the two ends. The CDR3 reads CASSRINPAVSGNTIYF. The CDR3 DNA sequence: TGCGCCAGCAGCCGCATCAACCCCGCAGTCTCTGGAAACACCATATATTTT.

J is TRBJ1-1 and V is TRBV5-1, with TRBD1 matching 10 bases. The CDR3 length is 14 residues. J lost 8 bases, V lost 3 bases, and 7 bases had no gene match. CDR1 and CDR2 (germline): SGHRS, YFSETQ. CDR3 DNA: TGCGCCAGCAGCTACCGGGACAGGGGCGAGGAAGCTTTCTTT. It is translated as CASSYRDRGEEAFF.

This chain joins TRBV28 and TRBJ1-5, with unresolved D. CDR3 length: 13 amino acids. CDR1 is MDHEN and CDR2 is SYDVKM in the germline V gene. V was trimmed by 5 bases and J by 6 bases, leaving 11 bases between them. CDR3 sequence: CASSLPAGQPQHF. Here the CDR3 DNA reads TGTGCCAGCAGTCTCCCCGCCGGTCAGCCCCAGCATTTT.

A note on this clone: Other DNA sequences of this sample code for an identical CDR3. The CDR3 loop reads CASSLVAGGTYEQYF. CDR3 DNA sequence: TGCGCCAGCAGCTTGGTGGCAGGAGGGACCTACGAGCAGTACTTC. The J gene is TRBJ2-7, the V gene TRBV5-1; a weak D match, TRBD2 (6 bases). The CDR3 spans 15 residues. With 0 bases removed from V and 2 bases from J, the gap between germline ends came to 12 bases. Germline lookup yields CDR1 SGHRS and CDR2 YFSETQ.

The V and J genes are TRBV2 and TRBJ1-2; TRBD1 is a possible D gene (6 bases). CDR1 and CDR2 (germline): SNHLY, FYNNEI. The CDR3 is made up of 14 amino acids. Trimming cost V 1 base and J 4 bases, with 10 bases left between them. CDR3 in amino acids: CASSEEGVGYGYTF. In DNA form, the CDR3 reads TGTGCCAGCAGTGAAGAGGGGGTAGGCTATGGCTACACCTTC.

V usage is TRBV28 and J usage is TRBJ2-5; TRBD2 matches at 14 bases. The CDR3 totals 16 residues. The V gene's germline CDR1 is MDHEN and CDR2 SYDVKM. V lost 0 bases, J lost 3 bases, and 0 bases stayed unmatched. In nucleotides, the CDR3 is TGTGCCAGCAGTTTATGGACTAGCGGGAGGGAAGAGACCCAGTACTTC. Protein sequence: CASSLWTSGREETQYF.

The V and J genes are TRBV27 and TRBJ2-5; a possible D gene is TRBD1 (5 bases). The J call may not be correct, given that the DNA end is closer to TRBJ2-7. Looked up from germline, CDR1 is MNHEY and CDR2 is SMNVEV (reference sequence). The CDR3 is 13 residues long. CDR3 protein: CASSPGISYEQYF. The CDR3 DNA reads TGTGCCAGCAGCCCAGGGATCTCCTACGAGCAGTACTTC.

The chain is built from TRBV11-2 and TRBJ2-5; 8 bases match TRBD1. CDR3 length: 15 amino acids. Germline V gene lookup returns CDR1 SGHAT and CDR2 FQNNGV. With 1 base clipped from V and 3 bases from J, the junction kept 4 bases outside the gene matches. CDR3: CASSLGTGLEETQYF. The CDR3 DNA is TGTGCCAGCAGCTTAGGGACAGGGCTGGAAGAGACCCAGTACTTC.

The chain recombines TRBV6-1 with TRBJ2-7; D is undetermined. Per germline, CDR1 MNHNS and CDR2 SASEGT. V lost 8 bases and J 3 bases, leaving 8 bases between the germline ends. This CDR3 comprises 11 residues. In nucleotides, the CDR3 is TGTGCCAGCTCTCAGATCTACGAGCAGTACTTC. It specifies CASSQIYEQYF.